This TCR beta chain is from a study of CD8 T cells in Susac syndrome. Sequencing of TCR beta was performed on blood CD8+ T cells and on blood CD4+ T cells. An amount of RNA that ranged from roughly 0.5 to 1 ug was reverse transcribed with random hexamers. TCRdb re-called the immunoSEQ multiplex PCR reads through MiXCR, storing one row per CDR3 protein. The sample has under 150,000 distinct CDR3 sequences; 94% are singletons. The receptor's source is a human donor in good health. The sequenced sample consisted of CD8+ T cells from PBMCs.

As DNA, the CDR3 is TGTGCCAGCAGCGTAGCTACGAGAGTTAGTGAGCAGTTCTTC. This codes for CASSVATRVSEQFF. V gene TRBV9 combines with J gene TRBJ2-1; D call uncertain. Germline CDR1 SGDLS, CDR2 YYNGEE. The CDR3 extends over 14 amino acids. Trimming removed 0 bases at V and 9 bases at J, with 13 bases between.